This T cell receptor beta chain was sequenced for a study of Graves' ophthalmopathy and Graves' hyperthyroidism. Across the study: Peripheral blood (taken before any treatment) was collected at initial diagnosis.

RNA served as the template for amplifying TCR beta CDR3 regions. First-round RT-PCR used HTBI primers; second-round multiplex PCR followed. One entry per CDR3 protein, called by TCRdb with MiXCR from the multiplex PCR reads. Of 650,000 to 900,000 distinct CDR3 sequences in the sample, roughly 41% were seen once. Excluded were patients with other autoimmune diseases, uncontrolled infections, pregnancy or lactation. PBMCs stemmed from 7.5 to 10 ml of fresh peripheral blood. CDR1 is SEHNR and CDR2 is FQNEAQ in the germline V gene (reference sequence). The CDR3 is made up of 14 amino acids. Trimming shortened V by 5 bases and J by 3 bases, and 13 bases separated the two germline ends.

The rearrangement links TRBV7-9 to TRBJ2-5; no reliable D call. The receptor was derived from an adult man with Graves' ophthalmopathy. The source material was peripheral blood. CDR3 DNA sequence: TGTGCCAGCAGCCCAGGCCTGGGGAAAGAGACCCAGTACTTC. Protein product: CASSPGLGKETQYF.